This entry concerns a single T cell receptor (beta chain). What antigen it recognizes has not been identified. No base qualities exist here, and no much larger clone lies one base off it. Including the terminal cysteine and phenylalanine, the CDR3 comprises 15 residues. Only CDR3 DNA remains: 45 bases, in frame from the first base. Based on the germline V gene, the CDR1 and CDR2 sequences are MDHEN and SYDVKM. V is cut back by 2 bases and J by 4 bases, with 3 bases in the junction unmatched. Library generation was performed with the immunoSEQ multiplex PCR assay. TCRdb stores this immuneACCESS table with in-frame sequences only. Part of the clones is absent; in the studies checked, under half of the shortfall reflects unresolved V genes, and no reason is known for the rest. This sample comprises tens of thousands of clones, around 94% of them detected only once. Approximately 0.4% of the sample comes from the top ten.

The source of the sample is a study of technical replicates of blood from several donors (TCRdb year 2017). The clonotype was recovered from a human donor in good health. The sample comprised T cells isolated from PBMCs. The chain is encoded by TRBV28 joined to TRBJ2-1; TRBD2 matches 9 bases in the middle. The CDR3 protein: CASSLNLAGYNEQFF. The nucleotide sequence reads as follows: TGTGCCAGCAGTTTAAACCTAGCGGGATACAATGAGCAGTTCTTC.